Listed below are T cell receptor beta chains from one sample, sequenced in a study of molecular identifiers for immune sequencing clone quantification. MiXCR, applied by TCRdb to the PCR reads, yields one record per CDR3 protein. Counted here are 400,000 to 600,000 distinct CDR3 sequences, about a fifth occurring once; the ten biggest clones make up approximately 0.84%. The sequencing sample was made of naive CD8+ T cells from blood, with Jurkat cell RNA spiked in. The source of these receptors is a human donor in good health. Some libraries in this study had Jurkat cell RNA spiked in. Both conserved end residues are part of each CDR3. A D gene is named only where the DNA matches it firmly. The size field is filled for only some rows; it gives once, few, many or a size class.

CDR3nt	CDR3aa	d_gene	j_gene	v_gene	abundance
TGTGCCAGCAGTGTAGCCGCGCAGGGGTCTTTCGAGCAGTACTTC	CASSVAAQGSFEQYF	NA	TRBJ2-7	TRBV6-1	NA
TGTGCCAGCAGTGGGACTGTCTCTAGCACAGATACGCAGTATTTT	CASSGTVSSTDTQYF	NA	TRBJ2-3	TRBV6-4	few
TGTGCCAGCAGTCTCAGGCTTGGAGAGCAGTACTTC	CASSLRLGEQYF	NA	TRBJ2-7	TRBV12-3/TRBV12-4	many
TGTGCCATCAGCCCCACAGGGGTTGGGTCCGAGCAGTACTTC	CAISPTGVGSEQYF	TRBD1	TRBJ2-7	TRBV10-3	many
TGTGCCAGCAGCCAAGTGGGGGGAGGCACAGATACGCAGTATTTT	CASSQVGGGTDTQYF	NA	TRBJ2-3	TRBV9	few
TGTGCCAGCAGTGCCCCGAGGACAGGGTTGAACGAGCAGTACTTC	CASSAPRTGLNEQYF	TRBD1	TRBJ2-7	TRBV28	few
TGCAGTGCTAGAGATTCCGGGACTAGCGGGGTCAAGCAGTATTTT	CSARDSGTSGVKQYF	TRBD2	TRBJ2-3	TRBV20-1	NA
TGTGCCAGCAGCATACAGCTGAACACTGAAGCTTTCTTT	CASSIQLNTEAFF	NA	TRBJ1-1	TRBV27	many
TGTGCCAGCAGCGTATACGGGACTAGCGGGGGTGATACGCAGTATTTT	CASSVYGTSGGDTQYF	TRBD2	TRBJ2-3	TRBV9	many
TGTGCCAGCAGCCCCGTTGGGTTGGGTTCACCCCTCCACTTT	CASSPVGLGSPLHF	NA	TRBJ1-6	TRBV28	NA
TGCAGCGTTGAAGGAGCGGGCGGGAGTTCAGAGACCCAGTACTTC	CSVEGAGGSSETQYF	TRBD2	TRBJ2-5	TRBV29-1	many
TGTGCCAGCAACTCCGACAGGGGAATTTCTTGGGATAACTATGGCTACACCTTC	CASNSDRGISWDNYGYTF	TRBD1	TRBJ1-2	TRBV6-2/TRBV6-3	NA
TGTGCCCAAAGTCGCTCCTACAATGAGCAGTTCTTC	CAQSRSYNEQFF	NA	TRBJ2-1	TRBV30	many
TGTGCCAGCAGCCAAGGTCGGAATGAAAAACGGTTTTTT	CASSQGRNEKRFF	NA	TRBJ1-4	TRBV14	NA
TGTGCCAGCAGTATCCGACAGGGCTACGAGCAGTACTTC	CASSIRQGYEQYF	TRBD1	TRBJ2-7	TRBV6-6	few
TGCGCCAGCAGCCCAGGGTTCGGCACCGGGGAGCTGTTTTTT	CASSPGFGTGELFF	NA	TRBJ2-2	TRBV4-1	NA
TGCGCCAGCAGCCAAAGGTTCTCTAGCGGGAGGGCCAACAATGAGCAGTTCTTC	CASSQRFSSGRANNEQFF	TRBD2	TRBJ2-1	TRBV4-1	NA
TGCGCCAGCAGTTCTTCCGGGGATAGCAATCAGCCCCAGCATTTT	CASSSSGDSNQPQHF	NA	TRBJ1-5	TRBV23-1	many
TGTGCCAGCAGCTTAGTAGGGAAGAGATCACCCCTCCACTTT	CASSLVGKRSPLHF	NA	TRBJ1-6	TRBV7-9	few
TGTGCCAGCAGCAACGGACAGAACACTGAAGCTTTCTTT	CASSNGQNTEAFF	NA	TRBJ1-1	TRBV7-9	NA
TGTGCCAGCAGCCCAGTAGCGCAGGGAGGTACTGAAGCTTTCTTT	CASSPVAQGGTEAFF	NA	TRBJ1-1	TRBV7-9	NA
TGTGCCTGGAGTGTACAGGGAAGCTATGGCTACACCTTC	CAWSVQGSYGYTF	NA	TRBJ1-2	TRBV30	few
TGTGCCACCAGTGGAGGACGGAGCACAGATACGCAGTATTTT	CATSGGRSTDTQYF	NA	TRBJ2-3	TRBV24-1	many
TGCGCCAGCAGCTTGGACCCGACTAGCAGGGCCTACGAGCAGTACTTC	CASSLDPTSRAYEQYF	TRBD2	TRBJ2-7	TRBV5-1	few
TGTGCCACCCTCGACCCGGGAGGCACCTACGAGCAGTACTTC	CATLDPGGTYEQYF	TRBD2	TRBJ2-7	TRBV6-2/TRBV6-3	few
TGCGCCAGCAGCTGGGGCAGGTGGGGGGGGGAGAACACTGAAGCTTTCTTT	CASSWGRWGGENTEAFF	NA	TRBJ1-1	TRBV4-3	few
TGTGCCAGCTCACCACCGTGGAGCGGCGAGCAGTACTTC	CASSPPWSGEQYF	NA	TRBJ2-7	TRBV18	many
TGCAGCGTAATACCCTTAGCGGGTCCCTACGAGCAGTACTTC	CSVIPLAGPYEQYF	TRBD2	TRBJ2-7	TRBV29-1	few